Below are 18 T cell receptor beta chains sequenced from a single sample in a study of cytotoxic CD8 clonotypes in ibrutinib-treated CLL. Sequenced by immunoSEQ multiplex PCR; TCRdb stores in-frame clones only, minus some. Among approximately 130,000 clones listed, around four fifths were seen once. The input for sequencing was PBMCs, taken after 24 months of ibrutinib treatment. The receptors derive from a human donor with chronic lymphocytic leukemia.

V gene TRBV7-8 combines with J gene TRBJ2-5, with a possible D match to TRBD2 (6 bases). Germline V CDR1 and CDR2: SGHVS, FQNEAQ. This CDR3 has 15 residues. Trimming removed 1 base at V and 5 bases at J, with 14 bases between. The CDR3 sequence: CASSLGAGLVETQYF. The CDR3 coding sequence is TGTGCCAGCAGCTTAGGTGCGGGGCTCGTGGAGACCCAGTACTTC.

Concerning this clone: Other nucleotide sequences in the sample specify the same CDR3. The chain has TRBV6-5 and TRBJ1-1; no firm D call. Germline loops: CDR1 MNHEY, CDR2 SVGAGI. This CDR3 region has 12 residues. The V gene lost 6 bases and the J gene lost 1 base, with 6 bases spanning the gap. The chain's CDR3 is CASRRRNTEAFF. DNA for the CDR3: TGTGCCAGCAGGCGCCGGAACACTGAAGCTTTCTTT.

This clone showed up just a few times. CDR3 protein: CASSQTDNEQFF. In DNA form, the CDR3 reads TGTGCCAGCAGCCAGACAGACAATGAGCAGTTCTTC. The genes are TRBV5-8 and TRBJ2-1; maybe TRBD1 (5 bases). CDR1 and CDR2 from the germline V gene are SGHTS and YDEGEE. Trimming left V 4 bases short and J 5 bases short, with 7 bases between. This CDR3 has 12 residues.

V is TRBV11-3 and J is TRBJ2-3; no clear D gene. The CDR3 is 14 residues long. CDR1 is SGHNT, CDR2 YENEEA, per germline. Deletions cut 0 bases from V and 3 bases from J, with 7 bases between. The CDR3 loop is CASSLDWDTDTQYF. The DNA of the CDR3 is TGTGCCAGCAGCTTAGATTGGGATACAGATACGCAGTATTTT.

The gene calls are TRBV5-1 and TRBJ1-1; 9 bases line up with TRBD1. This CDR3 has 15 residues. Germline CDR1 is SGHRS and CDR2 is YFSETQ. V trimming: 6 bases; J trimming: 1 base; junction bases outside the gene matches: 7. CDR3 protein: CASTRTGAGNTEAFF. The CDR3 DNA reads as TGCGCCAGCACCCGGACAGGGGCTGGGAACACTGAAGCTTTCTTT.

The rearrangement joins TRBV5-1 to TRBJ1-2; D gene unclear. V gave up 0 bases and J gave up 7 bases, with 10 bases separating them. Germline assignment: CDR1 SGHRS and CDR2 YFSETQ. The CDR3 is 13 amino acids. Here the CDR3 DNA reads TGCGCCAGCAGCTTGGACAGAGACGTTGGCTACACCTTC. Translation: CASSLDRDVGYTF.

This sequence joins TRBV2 and TRBJ1-1; a possible D gene is TRBD1 (6 bases). This CDR3 region has 13 residues. CDR1 is SNHLY, CDR2 FYNNEI, per germline. V was pared by 6 bases and J by 0 bases, with 8 bases between. CDR3 residues: CASRQGLNTEAFF. The CDR3 DNA reads as TGTGCCAGCAGACAGGGATTGAACACTGAAGCTTTCTTT.

This sequence joins TRBV6-5 and TRBJ2-5; 10 positions agree with TRBD1. The J segment lost 5 bases and the V segment lost 3 bases, leaving 6 bases of the junction unmatched. This CDR3 contains 15 residues. Germline CDR1 is MNHEY and CDR2 is SVGAGI. The DNA for the CDR3 is TGTGCCAGCAGTTATTCTGGGACAGGGGACGAGACCCAGTACTTC. Its translation is CASSYSGTGDETQYF.

The V gene is TRBV15, the J gene TRBJ1-2, with D possibly matching TRBD1 (5 bases). Germline V gene lookup returns CDR1 LNHNV and CDR2 YYDKDF (reference sequence). The CDR3 is 17 residues long. Trimming pared 3 bases from V and 4 bases from J, leaving 21 bases between. CDR3 coding DNA: TGTGCCACCAGCAGCCTAATGGACACCCCTTTGGGCTATGGCTACACCTTC. It translates to CATSSLMDTPLGYGYTF.

The rearrangement uses TRBV10-3 and TRBJ1-1, with D unresolved. With 4 bases removed from V and 1 base from J, the gap between germline ends came to 10 bases. The CDR3 has 14 amino acids. Germline CDR1 is ENHRY and CDR2 is SYGVKD. The CDR3 reads CAISGGTENTEAFF. Here the CDR3 DNA reads TGTGCCATCAGTGGGGGTACAGAGAACACTGAAGCTTTCTTT.

The gene calls are TRBV2 and TRBJ2-1; a weak D match, TRBD2 (6 bases). The V and J ends lost 6 bases and 5 bases respectively, with 17 bases between them. The CDR3 spans 15 residues. CDR1 is SNHLY, CDR2 FYNNEI, per germline. CDR3 in DNA: TGTGCCAGCAGCGTGGGACTGACGATAAACAATGAGCAGTTCTTC. Residues: CASSVGLTINNEQFF.

V is TRBV27 and J is TRBJ1-1; 10 bases map to TRBD1. The V segment lost 5 bases and the J segment 4 bases; nucleotides outside the gene matches: 4. In germline, CDR1 is MNHEY, CDR2 SMNVEV (reference sequence). The CDR3 consists of 14 residues. CDR3 sequence: CASSPGTGATEAFF. The CDR3 nucleotides read TGTGCCAGCAGTCCCGGGACAGGGGCCACTGAAGCTTTCTTT.

V gene TRBV2 combines with J gene TRBJ1-2; no definite D call. V lost 2 bases and J lost 4, with 8 bases in between. Looked up from germline, CDR1 is SNHLY and CDR2 is FYNNEI. The CDR3 loop spans 13 amino acids. The CDR3 bases are TGTGCCAGCAGTGAAATGCCCCTCTATGGCTACACCTTC. Its translation: CASSEMPLYGYTF.

There are a few counts of this clone. Other DNA sequences within the sample encode an identical CDR3. The chain couples TRBV9 to TRBJ2-5; D perhaps matches TRBD1 (5 bases). CDR3 length: 13 residues. V lost 3 bases to trimming and J lost 3 bases, with 9 bases between them. Germline V gene lookup returns CDR1 SGDLS and CDR2 YYNGEE. CDR3 bases: TGTGCCAGCAGCGAGGGGCAGGAAGAGACCCAGTACTTC. Its translation: CASSEGQEETQYF.

The J gene is TRBJ2-7, the V gene TRBV23-1; tentatively, D is TRBD1 (7 bases). TRBV23-1 is recorded as an ORF, its role being uncertain. The CDR3 has 14 residues. V was cut by 6 bases and J by 5 bases, with 17 bases left in between. CDR3 protein: CASRHLRGVDEQYF. In DNA, the CDR3 is TGCGCCAGCAGACATCTCAGGGGGGTTGACGAGCAGTACTTC.

The V call is TRBV19, the J call TRBJ2-1; 9 bases match TRBD2. Germline CDR1 is LNHDA and CDR2 is SQIVND (reference sequence). J gave up 7 bases and V 2 bases, and 9 bases lay outside the gene matches. The CDR3 spans 16 residues. For the CDR3, the DNA is TGTGCCAGTAGTATAACAGTAGCGGGGGTACAGAATGAGCAGTTCTTC. Translation: CASSITVAGVQNEQFF. The variable domain in full, with the rest retrieved from reference TRBV19 and TRBJ2-1, is DGGITQSPKYLFRKEGQNVTLSCEQNLNHDAMYWYRQDPGQGLRLIYYSQIVNDFQKGDIAEGYSVSREKKESFPLTVTSAQKNPTAFYLCASSITVAGVQNEQFFGPGTRLTVL.

This clone showed up just once. CDR3 coding DNA: TGTGCCTGGAGTCGGATCCGGGACAGTAAGCAGTACTTC. It is translated as CAWSRIRDSKQYF. The chain couples TRBV30 to TRBJ2-7, with 7 bases lining up with TRBD1. This CDR3 comprises 13 residues. V dropped 2 bases and J dropped 8; count of bases not matched to a gene: 9. Per the germline V gene, CDR1 is GTSNPN and CDR2 is SVGIG (reference sequence).

This clone was seen more than once but under ten times. The chain recombines TRBV6-1 with TRBJ1-5, with D hard to call. Trimming cost V 4 bases and J 5 bases, with 9 bases left between them. CDR3 length equals 13 residues. Germline V gene lookup returns CDR1 MNHNS and CDR2 SASEGT. This chain's CDR3 is CASSAERYQPQHF. Here the CDR3 DNA reads TGTGCCAGCAGTGCGGAGAGGTATCAGCCCCAGCATTTT.